A selection of T cell receptor beta chains follows, all from one sample in a study of Graves' ophthalmopathy and Graves' hyperthyroidism. TCRdb independently ran MiXCR on the multiplex PCR reads; one entry per CDR3 protein. The table has roughly 1.1 million distinct CDR3 sequences, around a third seen once; the top ten hold approximately 12%. The sample was peripheral blood or thyroid tissue (not recorded which). The source of these receptors is an adult man with Graves' hyperthyroidism. The CDR3 runs from the conserved cysteine through the conserved F or W. A D gene is named only where the DNA matches it firmly. Clone size is not always given. Where it is, it says once, few, many or a class for expanded clones.

V,D,length,size,J,CDR3,DNA
TRBV12-3/TRBV12-4,.,14,.,TRBJ2-7,CASSSPDAKGEQYF,TGTGCCAGCAGTTCCCCCGATGCCAAAGGCGAGCAGTACTTC
TRBV5-1,.,15,.,TRBJ2-1,CASRLWSDSYNEQFF,TGCGCCAGCCGACTCTGGAGTGACTCCTACAATGAGCAGTTCTTC
TRBV5-1,.,14,many,TRBJ1-4,CASSLNSTNEKLFF,TGCGCCAGCAGCTTGAACTCTACTAATGAAAAACTGTTTTTT
TRBV11-2,.,14,.,TRBJ2-3,CASSMDRSTDTQYF,TGTGCCAGCAGTATGGACAGAAGCACAGATACGCAGTATTTT
TRBV25-1,.,13,many,TRBJ1-2,CASSPGPNYGYTF,TGTGCCAGCTCCCCAGGGCCTAACTATGGCTACACCTTC
TRBV6-6,TRBD1,18,.,TRBJ2-5,CASSQGTTGQGARETQYF,TGTGCCAGCAGTCAAGGAACCACGGGACAGGGGGCACGGGAGACCCAGTACTTC
TRBV10-2,.,12,.,TRBJ1-4,CASSQDWEKLFF,TGCGCCAGCAGCCAAGATTGGGAAAAACTGTTTTTT
TRBV6-2/TRBV6-3,TRBD2,13,.,TRBJ2-7,CASGAGGPLEQYF,TGTGCCAGCGGCGCGGGAGGGCCGTTGGAGCAGTACTTC
TRBV15,.,16,.,TRBJ1-2,CATSREGTGQIYGYTF,TGTGCCACCAGCAGAGAGGGAACAGGGCAGATCTATGGCTACACCTTC
TRBV5-1,.,12,many,TRBJ1-1,CASSSEGEKAFF,TGCGCCAGCAGCTCGGAGGGCGAAAAAGCTTTCTTT
TRBV11-1,TRBD1,16,.,TRBJ1-5,CASSRTGTGNNQPQHF,TGTGCCAGCAGCCGTACAGGGACAGGGAACAATCAGCCCCAGCATTTT
TRBV12-3/TRBV12-4,.,15,few,TRBJ1-1,CASSFGSQPNTEAFF,TGTGCCAGCAGTTTTGGGAGTCAGCCGAACACTGAAGCTTTCTTT
TRBV24-1,TRBD2,14,.,TRBJ2-7,CATSGGTSSQEQYF,TGTGCCACCAGTGGAGGGACTAGCAGCCAAGAGCAGTACTTC
TRBV29-1,TRBD2,15,many,TRBJ2-5,CSVENNGRAGETQYF,TGCAGCGTTGAAAATAACGGGAGGGCCGGAGAGACCCAGTACTTC
TRBV10-3,TRBD1,17,many,TRBJ1-2,CAISDHARTGGSYGYTF,TGTGCCATCAGTGACCACGCAAGGACAGGGGGTAGCTATGGCTACACCTTC
TRBV20-1,.,13,many,TRBJ1-5,CSASTGTNQPQHF,TGCAGTGCGTCTACAGGGACCAATCAGCCCCAGCATTTT
TRBV7-9,.,15,.,TRBJ1-2,CASSPEGWANYGYTF,TGTGCCAGCAGCCCAGAGGGGTGGGCTAACTATGGCTACACCTTC
TRBV20-1,TRBD1,15,.,TRBJ2-5,CSAPKAGTGQETQYF,TGCAGTGCTCCCAAGGCCGGGACAGGGCAGGAGACCCAGTACTTC
TRBV6-1,.,13,.,TRBJ1-2,CASSEVRGGGYTF,TGTGCCAGCAGTGAAGTTCGGGGTGGCGGCTACACCTTC
TRBV7-2,TRBD1,15,many,TRBJ1-5,CASSQTGAGNQPQHF,TGTGCCAGCAGCCAGACAGGGGCCGGCAATCAGCCCCAGCATTTT
TRBV7-9,TRBD1,16,few,TRBJ2-5,CASSRGQAAQGETQYF,TGCGCCAGCAGCCGGGGACAGGCGGCCCAGGGCGAGACCCAGTACTTC
TRBV10-3,.,13,.,TRBJ1-1,CAISEKIGIQAFF,TGTGCCATCAGTGAGAAAATTGGGATCCAAGCTTTCTTT
TRBV9,TRBD2,15,few,TRBJ2-7,CASSPTGGLGNEQYF,TGTGCCAGCAGTCCAACGGGAGGACTGGGAAACGAGCAGTACTTC
TRBV29-1,.,13,many,TRBJ1-2,CSVEEVNNYGYTF,TGCAGCGTTGAAGAAGTCAATAACTATGGCTACACCTTC
TRBV7-2,.,14,.,TRBJ1-1,CASSASSDQEEPFF,TGTGCCAGCAGCGCTTCCTCGGACCAAGAGGAACCTTTCTTT
TRBV29-1,TRBD1,15,many,TRBJ1-4,CSASGTGGANEKLFF,TGCAGCGCATCCGGGACAGGGGGCGCAAATGAAAAACTGTTTTTT
TRBV6-2/TRBV6-3,TRBD1,18,.,TRBJ1-1,CASSYSVFGQGVETEAFF,TGTGCCAGCAGTTACTCGGTTTTCGGACAGGGGGTAGAGACTGAAGCTTTCTTT
TRBV5-1,.,15,few,TRBJ2-5,CASSSQDRVGETQYF,TGCGCCAGCAGCTCCCAGGACCGGGTGGGAGAGACCCAGTACTTC
TRBV5-1,TRBD1,14,many,TRBJ1-2,CASSSGQPNYGYTF,TGCGCCAGCAGCTCGGGACAGCCTAACTATGGCTACACCTTC
TRBV7-9,TRBD1,14,many,TRBJ1-4,CASRRQGTNEKLFF,TGTGCCAGCAGACGACAGGGCACTAATGAAAAACTGTTTTTT
TRBV7-2,TRBD1,14,many,TRBJ1-2,CASSLATGGDGYTF,TGTGCCAGCAGCTTAGCGACAGGGGGGGATGGCTACACCTTC
TRBV12-3/TRBV12-4,.,15,many,TRBJ2-6,CASRGWVSGANVLTF,TGTGCCAGCAGGGGATGGGTCTCTGGGGCCAACGTCCTGACTTTC
TRBV4-1,.,16,.,TRBJ1-3,CASSQAPFAGGNTIYF,TGCGCCAGCAGCCAAGCGCCGTTCGCAGGAGGAAACACCATATATTTT
TRBV5-1,TRBD1,15,.,TRBJ1-1,CASSAKQGARTEAFF,TGCGCCAGCAGCGCAAAACAGGGGGCGCGTACTGAAGCTTTCTTT
TRBV7-9,.,15,.,TRBJ2-7,CASSLGAAESYEQYF,TGTGCCAGCAGCTTAGGGGCAGCTGAATCATACGAGCAGTACTTC
TRBV9,.,14,many,TRBJ1-5,CASSVESSNQPQHF,TGTGCCAGCAGCGTAGAAAGTAGCAATCAGCCCCAGCATTTT
TRBV7-9,TRBD1,15,.,TRBJ1-2,CASSLGTGIFYGYTF,TGTGCCAGCAGCTTAGGGACAGGGATTTTCTATGGCTACACCTTC
TRBV20-1,TRBD1,17,.,TRBJ2-7,CSARPQKPGTGGHEQYF,TGCAGTGCTAGACCACAAAAGCCCGGGACAGGGGGTCACGAGCAGTACTTC
TRBV6-6,.,13,many,TRBJ1-6,CASRSGFSSPLHF,TGTGCCAGCCGGTCAGGCTTCTCTTCACCCCTCCACTTT
TRBV5-6,.,11,many,TRBJ2-5,CASSLEKTQYF,TGTGCCAGCAGCTTGGAAAAGACCCAGTACTTC
TRBV6-5,.,16,.,TRBJ2-5,CASSYSMIRAEETQYF,TGTGCCAGCAGTTACTCGATGATTCGGGCAGAAGAGACCCAGTACTTC